A single sample gave rise to the 12 T cell receptor beta chains below, sequenced in a study of beta chain features in type 1 diabetes. Whole-study results and caveats: Among all four CD4+ subsets, Type 1 diabetes patients had TCRB CDR3s that were moderately but significantly shorter.

All of the isolated RNA was reverse transcribed, so expressed TCRB transcripts were sequenced. TCRdb keeps only in-frame clones here, not all; method: immunoSEQ multiplex PCR. The sample yields about 280,000 clones, 15% seen once. These receptors lack a known antigen. The specimen was naive CD4+ T cells from blood. Receptors originate from a man between 18 and 35 years old with type 1 diabetes.

The chain couples TRBV5-1 to TRBJ2-7, with 8 bases matching TRBD2. Germline loops: CDR1 SGHRS, CDR2 YFSETQ. The CDR3 runs 13 residues. The trim removed 7 bases at V and 1 base at J, leaving 4 bases unmatched. DNA of the CDR3: TGCGCCAGCGGCATAGCGGGGTCCTACGAGCAGTACTTC. Translation gives CASGIAGSYEQYF. The complete variable domain, with remaining parts taken from reference TRBV5-1 and TRBJ2-7, reads KAGVTQTPRYLIKTRGQQVTLSCSPISGHRSVSWYQQTPGQGLQFLFEYFSETQRNKGNFPGRFSGRQFSNSRSEMNVSTLELGDSALYLCASGIAGSYEQYFGPGTRLTVT.

This clone was detected a few times. The CDR3 loop reads CASSLLTSGFQETQYF. CDR3 nucleotides: TGCGCCAGCAGCTTGCTCACTAGCGGATTCCAAGAGACCCAGTACTTC. The chain links TRBV5-1 to TRBJ2-5; the match to TRBD2 covers 8 bases. The CDR3 totals 16 residues. V was clipped by 1 base and J by 1 base; unmatched bases: 6. CDR1 SGHRS and CDR2 YFSETQ come from the germline V gene.

This sequence joins TRBV14 and TRBJ2-7, with D possibly matching TRBD1 (5 bases). The ends were cut back, 4 bases at V and 4 bases at J, with 14 bases in the middle. This CDR3 has 14 amino acids. Germline values: CDR1 SGHDN, CDR2 FVKESK. The CDR3 DNA sequence: TGTGCCAGCAGCCTAATTAACGCAGGGTACGAGCAGTACTTC. This codes for CASSLINAGYEQYF. Combining the CDR3 with reference TRBV14 and TRBJ2-7 gives the whole variable domain EAGVTQFPSHSVIEKGQTVTLRCDPISGHDNLYWYRRVMGKEIKFLLHFVKESKQDESGMPNNRFLAERTGGTYSTLKVQPAELEDSGVYFCASSLINAGYEQYFGPGTRLTVT.

V gene TRBV5-5 combines with J gene TRBJ2-7, with 7 nucleotides matching TRBD1. The V and J ends lost 4 bases and 6 bases, in that order; junction bases with no gene match: 10. Germline V lookup: CDR1 SGHKS, CDR2 YYEKEE (reference sequence). The CDR3 is 14 residues long. The CDR3 region has the DNA TGTGCCAGCAGCACGGACAGGAGACGACTCGAGCAGTACTTC. Translated, it gives CASSTDRRRLEQYF.

The chain uses TRBV11-2 and TRBJ2-7, with 7 bases identical to TRBD2. V dropped 6 bases and J dropped 4; count of bases not matched to a gene: 12. This CDR3 comprises 15 residues. Germline-derived CDR1 and CDR2 are SGHAT and FQNNGV. CDR3 nucleotides: TGTGCCAGCAGAGTACCGGGACTAAAGACGTACGAGCAGTACTTC. Protein product: CASRVPGLKTYEQYF.

The chain carries TRBV30 and TRBJ1-2; D perhaps matches TRBD1 (5 bases). V was trimmed by 3 bases and J by 3 bases, leaving 8 bases between them. Germline V lookup: CDR1 GTSNPN, CDR2 SVGIG (reference sequence). This CDR3 spans 12 amino acids. Written as DNA, the CDR3 is TGTGCCTGGAGGTCGGGGGACTATGGCTACACCTTC. Its translation: CAWRSGDYGYTF. Using reference TRBV30 and TRBJ1-2 for the parts outside the CDR3, the full variable domain is SQTIHQWPATLVQPVGSPLSLECTVEGTSNPNLYWYRQAAGRGLQLLFYSVGIGQISSEVPQNLSASRPQDRQFILSSKKLLLSDSGFYLCAWRSGDYGYTFGSGTRLTVV.

The rearrangement joins TRBV11-2 to TRBJ2-5, with TRBD2 matching 8 bases. V dropped 3 bases and J dropped 2; count of bases not matched to a gene: 11. CDR3 length: 17 amino acids. Germline CDR1 SGHAT, CDR2 FQNNGV. The chain's CDR3 is CASSFQAVGGAQETQYF. In nucleotides, the CDR3 is TGTGCCAGCAGCTTTCAAGCCGTCGGGGGGGCACAAGAGACCCAGTACTTC.

This clone has just a few counts. The chain employs TRBV7-2 and TRBJ1-6; D is perhaps TRBD1 (6 bases). The CDR3 sequence is 14 residues long. With 3 bases removed from V and 7 bases from J, the gap between germline ends came to 10 bases. The germline gives CDR1 SGHTA, CDR2 FQGNSA. CDR3 protein: CASSFYRENSPLHF. CDR3 nucleotides: TGTGCCAGCAGCTTCTACAGGGAAAATTCACCCCTCCACTTT.

This chain joins TRBV4-1 and TRBJ2-3, with unresolved D. In germline, CDR1 is MGHRA, CDR2 YSYEKL. Trimming shortened V by 0 bases and J by 1 base, and 8 bases separated the two germline ends. The CDR3 has 15 amino acids. The CDR3 DNA follows: TGCGCCAGCAGCCAAGACTATCTTGGCACAGATACGCAGTATTTT. Translation: CASSQDYLGTDTQYF.

The CDR3 is CASSLVRTPGTGPLGELFF. The CDR3 DNA reads as TGTGCCAGCAGCTTAGTCCGAACCCCCGGGACAGGGCCCTTGGGAGAGCTGTTTTTT. This chain uses TRBV7-8 with TRBJ2-2, with TRBD1 matching 9 bases. The germline CDR1 and CDR2 sequences are SGHVS and FQNEAQ. The CDR3 loop spans 19 amino acids. V lost 1 base and J lost 11; bases outside the gene matches: 20. The full variable domain, in which reference TRBV7-8 and TRBJ2-2 provide the parts outside the CDR3, is GAGVSQSPRYKVAKRGQDVALRCDPISGHVSLFWYQQALGQGPEFLTYFQNEAQLDKSGLPSDRFFAERPEGSVSTLKIQRTQQEDSAVYLCASSLVRTPGTGPLGELFFGEGSRLTVL.

The J gene is TRBJ2-5, the V gene TRBV5-1, with D unclear. V lost 3 bases, J lost 1 base, and 7 bases lay in between. Germline assignment: CDR1 SGHRS and CDR2 YFSETQ. The length of the CDR3 is 13 residues. For the CDR3, the DNA is TGCGCCAGCAGCTCCTCTCCCCAAGAGACCCAGTACTTC. It encodes CASSSSPQETQYF.

The chain couples TRBV13 to TRBJ2-3, with D perhaps TRBD2 (5 bases). Trimming took off 3 bases at V and 5 bases at J, with 15 bases between the two ends. Germline V gene sequence: CDR1 PRHDT, CDR2 FYEKMQ (reference sequence). The CDR3 extends over 15 amino acids. DNA of the CDR3: TGTGCCAGCAGCTTCAGTATGAGGGTGGGAGATACGCAGTATTTT. Protein: CASSFSMRVGDTQYF.